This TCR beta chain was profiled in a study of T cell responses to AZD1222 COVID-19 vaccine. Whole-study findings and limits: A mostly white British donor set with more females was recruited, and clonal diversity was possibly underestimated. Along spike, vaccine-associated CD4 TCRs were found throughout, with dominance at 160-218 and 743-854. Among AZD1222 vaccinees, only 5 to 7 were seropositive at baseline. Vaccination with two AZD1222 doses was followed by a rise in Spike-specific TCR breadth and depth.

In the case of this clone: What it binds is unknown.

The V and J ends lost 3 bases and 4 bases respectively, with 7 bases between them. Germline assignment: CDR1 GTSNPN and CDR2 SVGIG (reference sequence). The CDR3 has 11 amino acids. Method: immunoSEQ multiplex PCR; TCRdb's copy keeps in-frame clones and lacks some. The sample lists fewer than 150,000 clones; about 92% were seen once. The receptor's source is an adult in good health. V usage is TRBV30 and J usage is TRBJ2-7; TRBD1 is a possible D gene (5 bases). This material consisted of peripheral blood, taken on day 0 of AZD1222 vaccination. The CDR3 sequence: CAWRSGYEQYF. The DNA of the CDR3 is TGTGCCTGGAGGTCAGGGTACGAGCAGTACTTC.